A selection of T cell receptor beta chains follows, all from one sample in a study of blood T cell repertoires in COVID-19. TCRdb's table, derived via immunoSEQ multiplex PCR, lists solely in-frame clones and lacks some. The table records roughly 150,000 clones, roughly 85% of them present only once. Material for sequencing was peripheral blood. The source of these receptors is an elderly woman with acute or convalescent COVID-19. Both conserved end residues are part of each CDR3. D genes are given only for firm matches. Expanded clones get a size class; other rows say once, few or many, or leave the size out.

v_call,j_call,clone_size,d_call,cdr3_aa,cdr3_nt
TRBV6-5,TRBJ2-7,.,TRBD1,CASSATGGFYEQYF,TGTGCCAGCAGCGCGACAGGGGGCTTCTACGAGCAGTACTTC
TRBV7-9,TRBJ1-1,.,.,CASSPPGGRGTEAFF,TGTGCCAGCAGCCCCCCCGGCGGAAGGGGCACTGAAGCTTTCTTT
TRBV3-1/TRBV3-2,TRBJ1-1,.,TRBD1,CASSQDPQRQGKGRSTEAFF,TGTGCCAGCAGCCAAGACCCCCAGAGACAGGGAAAAGGGCGGAGCACTGAAGCTTTCTTT
TRBV5-4,TRBJ2-2,.,.,CASTKDLSTGELFF,TGTGCCAGCACCAAAGACTTGAGCACCGGGGAGCTGTTTTTT
TRBV6-2/TRBV6-3,TRBJ2-5,.,TRBD2,CASSPGLAGRVETQYF,TGTGCCAGCAGCCCCGGACTAGCGGGAAGAGTAGAGACCCAGTACTTC
TRBV19,TRBJ2-3,.,TRBD1,CASRRGRAPPDTQYF,TGTGCCAGTAGGAGGGGGCGAGCTCCCCCAGATACGCAGTATTTT
TRBV5-6,TRBJ2-7,few,TRBD1,CASSPGTGEREQYF,TGTGCCAGCAGCCCCGGGACAGGGGAACGCGAGCAGTACTTC
TRBV5-1,TRBJ1-1,.,.,CASSLDSSNTEAFF,TGCGCCAGCAGCTTGGACAGCAGCAACACTGAAGCTTTCTTT
TRBV25-1,TRBJ1-2,.,.,CASSVVPAYGYTF,TGTGCCAGCAGCGTAGTACCCGCCTATGGCTACACCTTC
TRBV6-6,TRBJ1-5,.,TRBD1,CASSDSGQGDNQPQHF,TGTGCCAGCAGCGACTCCGGACAGGGCGACAATCAGCCCCAGCATTTT
TRBV6-2/TRBV6-3,TRBJ2-5,.,TRBD2,CASSSLPRGVLQETQYF,TGTGCCAGCAGTAGCCTTCCTCGGGGGGTCCTCCAAGAGACCCAGTACTTC
TRBV19,TRBJ2-2,.,.,CASSIQGTHGELFF,TGTGCCAGTAGTATTCAGGGTACCCACGGGGAGCTGTTTTTT
TRBV19,TRBJ2-3,.,.,CASSPKGLVTDTQYF,TGTGCCAGTAGCCCGAAGGGGCTCGTCACAGATACGCAGTATTTT
TRBV28,TRBJ2-7,.,TRBD1,CASSLHRDSQNEQYF,TGTGCCAGCAGCCTTCACCGGGACAGCCAAAACGAGCAGTACTTC
TRBV30,TRBJ2-7,.,.,CAWSVKGLYEQYF,TGTGCCTGGAGTGTCAAGGGACTCTACGAGCAGTACTTC
TRBV5-1,TRBJ2-7,.,.,CASSLDRSSYEQYF,TGCGCCAGCAGCTTGGACAGGTCTTCCTACGAGCAGTACTTC
TRBV27,TRBJ2-1,.,.,CASSPVNLENEQFF,TGTGCCAGCAGTCCCGTCAACTTAGAAAATGAGCAGTTCTTC
TRBV12-3/TRBV12-4,TRBJ1-1,.,.,CASSFGVVTEAFF,TGTGCCAGCAGTTTCGGGGTCGTCACTGAAGCTTTCTTT
TRBV11-2,TRBJ2-6,.,.,CASSLFRSAGRDPEEVTF,TGTGCCAGCAGCTTATTTAGGAGTGCGGGAAGGGATCCCGAAGAGGTGACTTTC
TRBV27,TRBJ2-7,.,TRBD2,CASSTSGRPYEQYF,TGTGCCAGCAGCACTAGCGGGAGACCCTACGAGCAGTACTTC
TRBV19,TRBJ1-5,.,TRBD1,CASSKTGTGAQPQHF,TGTGCCAGTAGTAAAACCGGGACAGGGGCTCAGCCCCAGCATTTT
TRBV21-1,TRBJ2-1,.,.,CASSNRRGRALYNEQFF,TGTGCCAGCAGCAATCGACGCGGGAGGGCCCTCTACAATGAGCAGTTCTTC
TRBV9,TRBJ2-2,.,.,CASSPLGRGMGELFF,TGTGCCAGCAGCCCTCTGGGAAGGGGGATGGGGGAGCTGTTTTTT
TRBV7-9,TRBJ2-7,.,.,CASSQQYEQYF,TGTGCCAGCAGCCAACAGTACGAGCAGTACTTC
TRBV5-6,TRBJ2-3,.,TRBD1,CASSFMGQYDTQYF,TGTGCCAGCAGCTTTATGGGACAGTATGATACGCAGTATTTT
TRBV6-5,TRBJ1-3,.,.,CASIPGGTSGNTIYF,TGTGCCAGCATCCCGGGAGGGACCTCTGGAAACACCATATATTTT
TRBV6-1,TRBJ1-6,.,TRBD1,CASSAALGQGANSPLHF,TGTGCCAGCAGTGCAGCCCTCGGACAGGGGGCTAATTCACCCCTCCACTTT
TRBV4-1,TRBJ1-5,.,TRBD1,CASSQDGTGVQPQHF,TGCGCCAGCAGCCAAGACGGGACAGGGGTTCAGCCCCAGCATTTT
TRBV7-2,TRBJ2-7,once,.,CASSLMGASDEQYF,TGTGCCAGCAGCTTAATGGGGGCGAGCGACGAGCAGTACTTC
TRBV19,TRBJ1-4,.,.,CASSFQQAANEKLFF,TGTGCCAGTAGTTTTCAACAGGCCGCTAATGAAAAACTGTTTTTT
TRBV18,TRBJ1-5,.,.,CASSPTREASNQPQHF,TGTGCCAGCTCCCCGACGAGGGAGGCGAGCAATCAGCCCCAGCATTTT
TRBV11-2,TRBJ2-7,.,.,CASSLDPQGYEQYF,TGTGCCAGCAGCTTAGATCCCCAGGGCTACGAGCAGTACTTC
TRBV7-2,TRBJ2-3,.,.,CASSLVIGGGYTDTQYF,TGTGCCAGCAGCTTAGTTATCGGTGGGGGGTACACAGATACGCAGTATTTT
TRBV6-1,TRBJ2-7,.,.,CASSETGLRSYEQYF,TGTGCCAGCAGTGAAACGGGACTGCGCTCCTACGAGCAGTACTTC
TRBV19,TRBJ1-1,.,.,CASSIQPGSTEAFF,TGTGCCAGTAGTATACAGCCGGGAAGTACTGAAGCTTTCTTT
TRBV28,TRBJ1-6,.,.,CASRKELGVGSPLHF,TGTGCCAGCAGGAAGGAGTTAGGGGTGGGTTCACCCCTCCACTTT